This T cell receptor (beta chain) was recovered during a study of cytomegalovirus exposure and HLA in healthy donors. Background on the study: Earlier findings included some 100 million unique TCR beta sequences obtained from 150 million to 200 million T cells. Findings and limits, study-wide: It was assumed in the presence/absence analyses that sequencing depth was roughly uniform across donors. Productive rates of about 87% or about 30% were seen for most TCR beta V segments in an earlier analysis.

The sample holds a few counts of this clone. The antigen is not known. In the PCR, 60 Vbeta and 13 Jbeta primers were used. TCRdb's copy holds only in-frame clones and misses some; the assay was immunoSEQ multiplex PCR. The sample consists of roughly 180,000 clones, around 82% of them appearing once. This CDR3 contains 15 residues. From germline, CDR1 is SGHDT and CDR2 YYEEEE. V shed 0 bases, J shed 3 bases, and the junction held 5 bases outside the gene matches. This rearrangement joins TRBV5-6 to TRBJ1-2; 7 bases align to TRBD1. The sequencing sample was made of PBMCs. The receptor was isolated from a boy aged 5-17 years in good health and CMV-seronegative. As DNA, the CDR3 is TGTGCCAGCAGCTTGGGAGGAGGGACAGACTATGGCTACACCTTC. Amino acid sequence: CASSLGGGTDYGYTF. Combining the CDR3 with reference TRBV5-6 and TRBJ1-2 gives the whole variable domain DAGVTQSPTHLIKTRGQQVTLRCSPKSGHDTVSWYQQALGQGPQFIFQYYEEEERQRGNFPDRFSGHQFPNYSSELNVNALLLGDSALYLCASSLGGGTDYGYTFGSGTRLTVV.